The clone carrying this T cell receptor beta chain came up a few times. Its antigen is unidentified. Researchers isolated at least 6.5 million PBMCs per sample. The V and J ends lost 0 bases and 4 bases respectively, with 11 bases between them. Germline-derived CDR1 and CDR2 are MGHRA and YSYEKL. The CDR3 length is 15 residues. The data were obtained in a study of blood T cells in healthy people across ages. Findings of the study overall: A greater number of naive CD4+ cells and higher diversity distinguished long-lived donors from aged donors. The fall in TCR beta diversity per million T cells was roughly linear with age.

Through a sample-barcoded 5' primer and a J-beta primer mix, a second PCR was run for roughly 7 to 12 cycles. TCRdb independently ran MiXCR on the 5' RACE reads; one entry per CDR3 protein. Of some 760,000 distinct CDR3 sequences in the sample, just under 25% are singletons; the top ten hold approximately 4%. The same data also went into a second study, on T cells of mothers and their children. This second study says: Each child gave approximately 2.8 million TCR beta CDR3 reads (each mother, over 9.5 million).

The sequence derives from a boy younger than 18 in good health. This sequence joins TRBV4-1 and TRBJ2-3; possible D gene TRBD2, 6 bases. Sequencing was done on a sample of blood. CDR3: CASSQEGRQADTQYF. The CDR3 DNA sequence: TGCGCCAGCAGCCAAGAGGGGAGGCAGGCAGATACGCAGTATTTT.